The following is a T cell receptor beta chain sequence with its context. What it recognizes is unknown. The sample originates from a study of cytomegalovirus exposure and HLA in healthy donors. Findings and limits, study-wide: Earlier analysis found most TCR beta V segments productive about 87% or about 30% of the time. In the analysis, some V segments, TRBV6-2 and TRBV6-3 included, were excluded as indistinguishable. Per a later analysis, HLA-associated TCR beta chains showed more clonal expansion than other, equally common TCR beta chains. The classifier reportedly diagnosed cytomegalovirus status with high specificity and sensitivity.

Vbeta (60) and Jbeta (13) primers were used in the PCR. Clones were read by immunoSEQ multiplex PCR, and TCRdb kept only the in-frame ones, dropping some. The data contain over 100,000 clones, around 74% of them singletons. Germline V gene lookup returns CDR1 GTSNPN and CDR2 SVGIG (reference sequence). The ends were cut back, 3 bases at V and 3 bases at J, with 12 bases in the middle. The CDR3 sequence is 14 residues long. The specimen was PBMCs. The receptor's source is a male donor in good health and CMV-seronegative. V and J are TRBV30 and TRBJ1-5, with D tentatively TRBD1 (6 bases). For the CDR3, the DNA is TGTGCCTGGAGAGCCCCAGGGGCCAATCAGCCCCAGCATTTT. Its protein is CAWRAPGANQPQHF.